There are many counts of the clone carrying this T cell receptor (beta chain). CDR3 length: 14 residues. V lost 2 bases and J 4 bases, leaving 11 bases between the germline ends. Germline V gene sequence: CDR1 MNHEY, CDR2 SVGAGI. A single record per CDR3 protein comes from TCRdb applying MiXCR to the RT-PCR reads. This table has 550,000 to 750,000 distinct CDR3 sequences, about 14% appearing once. The chain is built from TRBV6-5 and TRBJ1-1; D gene uncertain. Sequencing input: memory CD4+ T cells from blood. The clonotype comes from a female donor in good health, serving as a healthy control. CDR3 DNA sequence: TGTGCCAGCAGTTACGTCCTGGGCGGCACTGAAGCTTTCTTT. Its protein product is CASSYVLGGTEAFF.